This T cell receptor (beta chain) came from a study of blood T cell repertoires in COVID-19. Assay: immunoSEQ multiplex PCR; the TCRdb copy retains only in-frame clones and omits some. This table holds a few hundred thousand clones, roughly 87% found once. This clone showed up just once. The clonotype comes from a woman in her forties or fifties who had recovered from COVID-19. Sequencing was carried out using PBMCs or T cells enriched from blood (not recorded which).

DNA for the CDR3: TGTGCCAGCAGTATCCTCACTAGGCACGCGCAGTATTTT. Its translation: CASSILTRHAQYF. The chain uses TRBV12-3 or TRBV12-4 and TRBJ2-3; a weak D match, TRBD2 (5 bases). The V end lost 5 bases, the J end lost 10 bases, and 16 bases lay between the germline ends. This CDR3 has 13 amino acids.